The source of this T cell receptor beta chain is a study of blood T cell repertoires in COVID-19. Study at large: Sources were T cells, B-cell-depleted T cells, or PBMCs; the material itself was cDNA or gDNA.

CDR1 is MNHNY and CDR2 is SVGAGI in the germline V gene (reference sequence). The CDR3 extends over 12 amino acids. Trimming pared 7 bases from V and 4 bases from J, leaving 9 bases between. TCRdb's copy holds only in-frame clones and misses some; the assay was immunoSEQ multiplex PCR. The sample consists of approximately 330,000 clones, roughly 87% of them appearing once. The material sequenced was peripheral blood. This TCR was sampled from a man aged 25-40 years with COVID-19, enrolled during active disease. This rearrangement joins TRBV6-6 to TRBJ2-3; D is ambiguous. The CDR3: CASTPLPDTQYF. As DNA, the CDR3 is TGTGCCAGCACCCCCCTCCCAGATACGCAGTATTTT.